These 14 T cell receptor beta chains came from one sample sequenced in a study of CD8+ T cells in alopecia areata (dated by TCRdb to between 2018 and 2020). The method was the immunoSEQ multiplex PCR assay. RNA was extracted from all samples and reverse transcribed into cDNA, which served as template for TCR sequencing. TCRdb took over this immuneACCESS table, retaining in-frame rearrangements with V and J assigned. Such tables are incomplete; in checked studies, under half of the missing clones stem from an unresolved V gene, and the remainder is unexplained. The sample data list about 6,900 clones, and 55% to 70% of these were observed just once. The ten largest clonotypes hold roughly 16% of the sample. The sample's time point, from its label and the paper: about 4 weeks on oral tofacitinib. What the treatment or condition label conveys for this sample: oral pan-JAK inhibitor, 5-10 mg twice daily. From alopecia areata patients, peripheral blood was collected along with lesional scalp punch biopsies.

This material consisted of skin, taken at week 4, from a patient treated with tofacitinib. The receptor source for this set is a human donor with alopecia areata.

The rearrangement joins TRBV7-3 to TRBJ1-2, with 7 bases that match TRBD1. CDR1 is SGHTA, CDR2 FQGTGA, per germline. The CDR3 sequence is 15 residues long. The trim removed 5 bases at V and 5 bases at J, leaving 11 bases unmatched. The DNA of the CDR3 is TGTGCCAGCAGCCCCCAAGGGGACAGAAATTATGGCTACACCTTC. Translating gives CASSPQGDRNYGYTF.

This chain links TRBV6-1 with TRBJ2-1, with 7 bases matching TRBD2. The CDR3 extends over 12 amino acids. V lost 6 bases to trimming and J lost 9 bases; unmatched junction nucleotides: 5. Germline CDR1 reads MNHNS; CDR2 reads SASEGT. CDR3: CASSRLAGEQFF. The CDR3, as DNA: TGTGCCAGCAGCCGACTAGCTGGTGAGCAGTTCTTC.

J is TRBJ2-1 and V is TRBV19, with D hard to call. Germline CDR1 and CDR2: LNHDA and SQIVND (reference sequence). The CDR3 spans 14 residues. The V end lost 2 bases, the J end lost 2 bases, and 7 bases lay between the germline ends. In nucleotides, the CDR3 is TGTGCCAGTAGTATAATGGACGCCTACAATGAGCAGTTCTTC. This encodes CASSIMDAYNEQFF.

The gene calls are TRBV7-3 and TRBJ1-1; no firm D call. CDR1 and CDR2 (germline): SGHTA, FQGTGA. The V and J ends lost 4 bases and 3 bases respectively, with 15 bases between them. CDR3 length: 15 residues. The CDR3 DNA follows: TGTGCCAGCAGCTCCTCCCAGTCCCGGTACACTGAAGCTTTCTTT. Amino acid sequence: CASSSSQSRYTEAFF.

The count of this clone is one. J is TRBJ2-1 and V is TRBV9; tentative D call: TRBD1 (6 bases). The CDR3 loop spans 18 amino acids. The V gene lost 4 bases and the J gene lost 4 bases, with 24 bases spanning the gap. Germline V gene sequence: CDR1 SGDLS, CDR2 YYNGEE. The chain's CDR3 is CASSTSMSTGQKYNEQFF. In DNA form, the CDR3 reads TGTGCCAGCAGCACATCCATGAGTACAGGACAGAAGTACAATGAGCAGTTCTTC.

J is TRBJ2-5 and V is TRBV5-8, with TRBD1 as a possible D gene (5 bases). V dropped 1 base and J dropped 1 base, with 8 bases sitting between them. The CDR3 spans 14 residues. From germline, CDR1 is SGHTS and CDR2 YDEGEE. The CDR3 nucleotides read TGTGCCAGCAGCTTGACAGGTTTCCAAGAGACCCAGTACTTC. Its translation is CASSLTGFQETQYF.

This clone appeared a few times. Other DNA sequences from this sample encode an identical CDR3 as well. The DNA for the CDR3 is TGTGCCAGCAGCCCGAGGGGGCCAGATACGCAGTATTTT. It codes for CASSPRGPDTQYF. The genes are TRBV7-9 and TRBJ2-3, with 7 bases aligning to TRBD1. The CDR3 has 13 residues. The junction had 3 bases not matched to a gene; V was cut back by 5 bases and J by 4 bases. Germline V lookup: CDR1 SEHNR, CDR2 FQNEAQ (reference sequence).

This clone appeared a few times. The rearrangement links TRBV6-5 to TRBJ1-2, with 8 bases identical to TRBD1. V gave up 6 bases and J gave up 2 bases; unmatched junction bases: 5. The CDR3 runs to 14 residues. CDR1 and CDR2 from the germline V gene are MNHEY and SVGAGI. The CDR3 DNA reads TGTGCCAGCAGATCGGGACAGGAAAACTATGGCTACACCTTC. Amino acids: CASRSGQENYGYTF.

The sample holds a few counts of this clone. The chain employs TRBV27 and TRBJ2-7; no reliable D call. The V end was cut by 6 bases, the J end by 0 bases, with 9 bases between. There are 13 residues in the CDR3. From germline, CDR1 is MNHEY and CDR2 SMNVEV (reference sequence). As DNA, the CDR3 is TGTGCCAGCAGGACCCACAGCTCCTACGAGCAGTACTTC. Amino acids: CASRTHSSYEQYF.

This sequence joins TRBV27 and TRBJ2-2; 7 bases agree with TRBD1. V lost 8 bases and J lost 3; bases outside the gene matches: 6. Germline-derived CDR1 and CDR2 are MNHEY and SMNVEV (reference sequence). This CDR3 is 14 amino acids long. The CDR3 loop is CASSRDRYTGELFF. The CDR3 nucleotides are TGTGCCAGCTCCCGGGACAGATACACCGGGGAGCTGTTTTTT.

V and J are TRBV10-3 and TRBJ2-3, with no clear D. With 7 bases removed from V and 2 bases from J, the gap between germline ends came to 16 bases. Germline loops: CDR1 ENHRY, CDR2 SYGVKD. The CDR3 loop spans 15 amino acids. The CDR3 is CAIKDEWSHTDTQYF. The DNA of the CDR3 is TGTGCCATCAAAGATGAGTGGTCCCACACAGATACGCAGTATTTT.

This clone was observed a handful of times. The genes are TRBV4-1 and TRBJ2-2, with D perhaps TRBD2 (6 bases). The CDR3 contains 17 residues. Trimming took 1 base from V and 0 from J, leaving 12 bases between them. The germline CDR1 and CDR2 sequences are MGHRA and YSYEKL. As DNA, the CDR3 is TGCGCCAGCAGCCAAGTCTGGGGGGACGCGAACACCGGGGAGCTGTTTTTT. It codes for CASSQVWGDANTGELFF.

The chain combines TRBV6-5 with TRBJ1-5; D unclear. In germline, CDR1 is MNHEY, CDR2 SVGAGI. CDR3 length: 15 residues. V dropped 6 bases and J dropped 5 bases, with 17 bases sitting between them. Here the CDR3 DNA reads TGTGCCAGCAGAAAAGGGTTGAGGACTCATCAGCCCCAGCATTTT. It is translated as CASRKGLRTHQPQHF.

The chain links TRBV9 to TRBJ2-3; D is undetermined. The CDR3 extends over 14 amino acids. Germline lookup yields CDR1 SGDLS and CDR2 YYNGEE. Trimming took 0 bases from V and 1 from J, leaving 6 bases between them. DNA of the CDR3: TGTGCCAGCAGCGTAGCTTTGGGCACAGATACGCAGTATTTT. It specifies CASSVALGTDTQYF.